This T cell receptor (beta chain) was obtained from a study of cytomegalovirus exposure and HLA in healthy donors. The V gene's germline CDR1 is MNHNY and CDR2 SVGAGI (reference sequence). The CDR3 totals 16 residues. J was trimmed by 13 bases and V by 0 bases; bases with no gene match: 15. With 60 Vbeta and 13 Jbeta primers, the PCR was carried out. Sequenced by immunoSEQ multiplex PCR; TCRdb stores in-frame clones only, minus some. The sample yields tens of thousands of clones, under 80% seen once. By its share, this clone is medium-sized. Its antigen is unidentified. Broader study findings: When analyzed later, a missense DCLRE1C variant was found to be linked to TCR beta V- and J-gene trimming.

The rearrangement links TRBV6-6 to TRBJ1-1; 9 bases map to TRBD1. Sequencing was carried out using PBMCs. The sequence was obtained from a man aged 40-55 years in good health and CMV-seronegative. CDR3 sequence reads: CASSYSPHGTGRRGFF. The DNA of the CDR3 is TGTGCCAGCAGTTACTCGCCTCATGGGACAGGGAGAAGGGGTTTCTTT.